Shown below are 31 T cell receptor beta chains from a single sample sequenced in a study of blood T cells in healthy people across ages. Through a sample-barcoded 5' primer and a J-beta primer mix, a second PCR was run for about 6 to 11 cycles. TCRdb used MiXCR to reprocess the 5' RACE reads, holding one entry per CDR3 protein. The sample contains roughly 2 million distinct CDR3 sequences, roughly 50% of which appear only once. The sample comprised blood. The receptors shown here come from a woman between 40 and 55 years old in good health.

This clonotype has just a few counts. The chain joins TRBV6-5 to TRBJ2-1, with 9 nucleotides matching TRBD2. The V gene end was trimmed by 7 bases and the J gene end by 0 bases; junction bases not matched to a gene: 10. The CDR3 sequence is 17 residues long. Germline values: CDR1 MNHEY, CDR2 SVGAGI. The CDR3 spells CASTPQKAGGSYNEQFF. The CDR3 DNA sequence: TGTGCCAGCACCCCCCAAAAAGCGGGGGGCTCCTACAATGAGCAGTTCTTC.

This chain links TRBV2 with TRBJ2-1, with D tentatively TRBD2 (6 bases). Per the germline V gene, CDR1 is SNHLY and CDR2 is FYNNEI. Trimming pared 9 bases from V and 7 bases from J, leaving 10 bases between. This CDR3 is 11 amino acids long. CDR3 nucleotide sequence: TGTGCCAGGGGCCGGGAGAATGAGCAGTTCTTC. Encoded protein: CARGRENEQFF.

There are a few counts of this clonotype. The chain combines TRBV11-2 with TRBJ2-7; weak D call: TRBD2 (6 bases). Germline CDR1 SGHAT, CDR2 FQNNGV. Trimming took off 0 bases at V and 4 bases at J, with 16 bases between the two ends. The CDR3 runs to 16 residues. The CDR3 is CASSLEDAGRGYEQYF. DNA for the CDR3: TGTGCCAGCAGCTTAGAGGACGCGGGGCGGGGATACGAGCAGTACTTC.

CDR3 in DNA: TGTGCCAGCAGTTTGGGGCGGAGCCATCAGCCCCAGCATTTT. It translates to CASSLGRSHQPQHF. V usage is TRBV28 and J usage is TRBJ1-5, with a tentative D call TRBD1 (5 bases). CDR3 length equals 14 residues. Germline V gene sequence: CDR1 MDHEN, CDR2 SYDVKM. V shed 3 bases and J shed 5 bases, with 11 bases lying between them.

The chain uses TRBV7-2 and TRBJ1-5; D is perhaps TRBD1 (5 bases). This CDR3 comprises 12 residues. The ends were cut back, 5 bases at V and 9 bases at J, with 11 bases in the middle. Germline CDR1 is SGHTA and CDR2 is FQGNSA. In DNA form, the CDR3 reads TGTGCCAGCAGCGGCCAGGGTTCGCCCCAGCATTTT. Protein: CASSGQGSPQHF. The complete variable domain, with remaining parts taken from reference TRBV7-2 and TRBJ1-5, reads GAGVSQSPSNKVTEKGKDVELRCDPISGHTALYWYRQSLGQGLEFLIYFQGNSAPDKSGLPSDRFSAERTGGSVSTLTIQRTQQEDSAVYLCASSGQGSPQHFGDGTRLSIL.

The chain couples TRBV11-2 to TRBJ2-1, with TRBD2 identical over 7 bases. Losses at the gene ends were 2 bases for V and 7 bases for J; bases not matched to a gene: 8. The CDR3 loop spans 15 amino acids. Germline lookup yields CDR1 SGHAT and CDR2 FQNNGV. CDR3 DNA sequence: TGTGCCAGCAGCTTATATACGGGGGGAGTAAATGAGCAGTTCTTC. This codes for CASSLYTGGVNEQFF.

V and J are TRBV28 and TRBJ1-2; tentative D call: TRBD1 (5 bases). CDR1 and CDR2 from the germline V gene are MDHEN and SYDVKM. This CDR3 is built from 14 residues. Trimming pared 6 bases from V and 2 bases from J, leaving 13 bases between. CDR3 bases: TGTGCCAGCAGCTGGGAGGGGTGGAACTATGGCTACACCTTC. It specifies CASSWEGWNYGYTF.

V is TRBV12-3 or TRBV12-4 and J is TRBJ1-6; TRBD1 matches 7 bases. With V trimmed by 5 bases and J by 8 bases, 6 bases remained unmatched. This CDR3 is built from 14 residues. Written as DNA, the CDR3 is TGTGCCAGCAGTACAGGGGACTTGGATTCACCCCTCCACTTT. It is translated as CASSTGDLDSPLHF.

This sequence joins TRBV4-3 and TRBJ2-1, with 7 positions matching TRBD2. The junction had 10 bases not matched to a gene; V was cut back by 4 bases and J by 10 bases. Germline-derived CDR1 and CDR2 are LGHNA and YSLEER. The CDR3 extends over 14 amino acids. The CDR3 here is CASSRSVGGGEQFF. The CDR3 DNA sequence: TGCGCCAGCAGCCGAAGCGTGGGGGGAGGGGAGCAGTTCTTC.

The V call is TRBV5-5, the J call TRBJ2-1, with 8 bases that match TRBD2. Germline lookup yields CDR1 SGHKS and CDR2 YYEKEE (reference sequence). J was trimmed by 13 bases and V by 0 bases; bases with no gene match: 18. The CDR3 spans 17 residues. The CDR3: CASSLAPWSGGAETQFF. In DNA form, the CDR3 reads TGTGCCAGCAGCTTGGCCCCTTGGAGCGGGGGAGCAGAGACCCAGTTCTTC.

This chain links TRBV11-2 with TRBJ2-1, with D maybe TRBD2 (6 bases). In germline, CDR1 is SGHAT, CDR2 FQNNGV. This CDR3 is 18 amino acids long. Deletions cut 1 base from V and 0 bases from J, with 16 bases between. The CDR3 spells CASSLARGGGSSYNEQFF. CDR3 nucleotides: TGTGCCAGCAGCTTAGCCCGTGGGGGAGGAAGCTCCTACAATGAGCAGTTCTTC.

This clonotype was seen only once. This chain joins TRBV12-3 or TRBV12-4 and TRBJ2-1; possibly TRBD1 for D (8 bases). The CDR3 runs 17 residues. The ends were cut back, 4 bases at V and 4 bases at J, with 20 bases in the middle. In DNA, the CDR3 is TGTGCCAGCAGTTCAGAACGAGGACAGGGACTATACAATGAGCAGTTCTTC. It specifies CASSSERGQGLYNEQFF.

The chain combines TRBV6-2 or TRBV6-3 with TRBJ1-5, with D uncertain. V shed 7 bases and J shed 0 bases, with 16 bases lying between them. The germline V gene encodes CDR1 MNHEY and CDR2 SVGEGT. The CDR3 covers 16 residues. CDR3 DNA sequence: TGTGCCAGCACCTACTCGTCACGATATAGCAATCAGCCCCAGCATTTT. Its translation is CASTYSSRYSNQPQHF.

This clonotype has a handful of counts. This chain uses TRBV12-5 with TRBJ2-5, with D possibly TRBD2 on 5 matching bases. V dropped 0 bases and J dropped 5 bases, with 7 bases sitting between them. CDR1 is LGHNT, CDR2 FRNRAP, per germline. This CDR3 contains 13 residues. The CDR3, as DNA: TGTGCTAGTGGTTTGGTGGGCGGGGAGACCCAGTACTTC. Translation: CASGLVGGETQYF. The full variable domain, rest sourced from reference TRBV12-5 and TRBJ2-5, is DARVTQTPRHKVTEMGQEVTMRCQPILGHNTVFWYRQTMMQGLELLAYFRNRAPLDDSGMPKDRFSAEMPDATLATLKIQPSEPRDSAVYFCASGLVGGETQYFGPGTRLLVL.

CDR3 protein: CASSVNPGHTHSGANVLTF. In DNA, the CDR3 is TGTGCCAGCAGCGTAAACCCGGGCCATACTCACTCTGGGGCCAACGTCCTGACTTTC. The chain combines TRBV9 with TRBJ2-6, with unresolved D. With 1 base removed from V and 0 bases from J, the gap between germline ends came to 17 bases. Germline V gene lookup returns CDR1 SGDLS and CDR2 YYNGEE. There are 19 residues in the CDR3.

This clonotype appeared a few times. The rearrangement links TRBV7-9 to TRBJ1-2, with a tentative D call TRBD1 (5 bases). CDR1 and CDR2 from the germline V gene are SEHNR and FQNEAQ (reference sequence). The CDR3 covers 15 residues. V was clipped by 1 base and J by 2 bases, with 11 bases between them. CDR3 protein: CASSLDLRGNYGYTF. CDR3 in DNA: TGTGCCAGCAGCTTAGACCTCCGGGGGAACTATGGCTACACCTTC.

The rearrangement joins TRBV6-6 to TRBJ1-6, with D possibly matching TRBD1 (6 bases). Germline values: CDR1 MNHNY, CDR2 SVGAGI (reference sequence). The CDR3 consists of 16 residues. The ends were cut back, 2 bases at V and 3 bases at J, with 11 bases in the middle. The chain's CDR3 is CASSYLGQSYNSPLHF. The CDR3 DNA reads TGTGCCAGCAGTTACCTAGGACAGAGCTATAATTCACCCCTCCACTTT.

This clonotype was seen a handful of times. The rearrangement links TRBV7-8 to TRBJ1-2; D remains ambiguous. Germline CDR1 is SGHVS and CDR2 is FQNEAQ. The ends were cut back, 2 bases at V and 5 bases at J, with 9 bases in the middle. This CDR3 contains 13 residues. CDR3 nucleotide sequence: TGTGCCAGCAGCTTAAACGCGGGGTATGGCTACACCTTC. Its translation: CASSLNAGYGYTF.

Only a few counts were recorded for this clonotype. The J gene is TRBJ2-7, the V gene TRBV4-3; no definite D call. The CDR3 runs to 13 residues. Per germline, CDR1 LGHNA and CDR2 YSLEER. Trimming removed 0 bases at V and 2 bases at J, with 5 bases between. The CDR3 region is CASSQEIAYEQYF. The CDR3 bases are TGCGCCAGCAGCCAAGAAATAGCCTACGAGCAGTACTTC.

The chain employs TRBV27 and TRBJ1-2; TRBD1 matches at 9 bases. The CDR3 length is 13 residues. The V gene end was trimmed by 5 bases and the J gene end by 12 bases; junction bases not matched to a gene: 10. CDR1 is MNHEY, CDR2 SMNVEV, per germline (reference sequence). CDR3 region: CASSVTGGARHTF. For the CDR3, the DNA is TGTGCCAGCAGTGTCACAGGGGGCGCGAGGCACACCTTC.

CDR3 in amino acids: CASSLGLQNEQFF. The CDR3 DNA sequence: TGTGCCAGCAGCTTAGGGTTACAGAATGAGCAGTTCTTC. The V and J genes are TRBV7-2 and TRBJ2-1; the D is unclear. This CDR3 spans 13 amino acids. The germline V gene has CDR1 SGHTA and CDR2 FQGNSA. Between the trimmed V and J ends, which lost 1 base and 7 bases, there was a span of 8 bases. Complete variable domain (other parts from reference TRBV7-2 and TRBJ2-1): GAGVSQSPSNKVTEKGKDVELRCDPISGHTALYWYRQSLGQGLEFLIYFQGNSAPDKSGLPSDRFSAERTGGSVSTLTIQRTQQEDSAVYLCASSLGLQNEQFFGPGTRLTVL.

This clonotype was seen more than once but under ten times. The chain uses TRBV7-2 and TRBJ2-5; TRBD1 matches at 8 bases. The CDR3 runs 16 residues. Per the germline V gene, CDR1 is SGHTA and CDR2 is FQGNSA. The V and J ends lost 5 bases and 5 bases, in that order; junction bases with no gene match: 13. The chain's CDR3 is CASSPRTGTGLETQYF. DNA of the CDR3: TGTGCCAGCAGCCCCAGGACAGGGACCGGTCTGGAGACCCAGTACTTC.

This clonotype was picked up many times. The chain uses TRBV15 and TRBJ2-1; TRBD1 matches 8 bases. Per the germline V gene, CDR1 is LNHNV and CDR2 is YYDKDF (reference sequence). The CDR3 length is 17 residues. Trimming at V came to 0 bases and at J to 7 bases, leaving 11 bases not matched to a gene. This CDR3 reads CATSRDSGGRMGNEQFF. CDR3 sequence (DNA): TGTGCCACCAGCAGAGATTCAGGGGGCCGGATGGGAAATGAGCAGTTCTTC. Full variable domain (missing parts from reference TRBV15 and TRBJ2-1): DAMVIQNPRYQVTQFGKPVTLSCSQTLNHNVMYWYQQKSSQAPKLLFHYYDKDFNNEADTPDNFQSRRPNTSFCFLDIRSPGLGDTAMYLCATSRDSGGRMGNEQFFGPGTRLTVL.

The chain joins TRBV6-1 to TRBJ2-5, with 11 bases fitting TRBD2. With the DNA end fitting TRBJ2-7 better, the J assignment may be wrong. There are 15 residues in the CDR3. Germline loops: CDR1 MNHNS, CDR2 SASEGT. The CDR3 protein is CASSERLAGFYEQYF. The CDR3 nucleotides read TGTGCCAGCAGTGAACGACTAGCGGGGTTCTACGAGCAGTACTTC.

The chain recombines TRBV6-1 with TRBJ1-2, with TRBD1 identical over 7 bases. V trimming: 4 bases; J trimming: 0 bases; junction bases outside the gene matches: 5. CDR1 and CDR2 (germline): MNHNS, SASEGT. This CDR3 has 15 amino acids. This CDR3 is CASSGTGGANYGYTF. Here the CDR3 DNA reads TGTGCCAGCAGTGGGACAGGAGGTGCTAACTATGGCTACACCTTC.

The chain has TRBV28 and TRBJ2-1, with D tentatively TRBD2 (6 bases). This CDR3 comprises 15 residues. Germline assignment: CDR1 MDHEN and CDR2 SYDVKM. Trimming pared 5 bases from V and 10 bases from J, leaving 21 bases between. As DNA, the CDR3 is TGTGCCAGCAGTCCCGCTCTGGGAGCGGGTAGCGAGCAGTTCTTC. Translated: CASSPALGAGSEQFF.

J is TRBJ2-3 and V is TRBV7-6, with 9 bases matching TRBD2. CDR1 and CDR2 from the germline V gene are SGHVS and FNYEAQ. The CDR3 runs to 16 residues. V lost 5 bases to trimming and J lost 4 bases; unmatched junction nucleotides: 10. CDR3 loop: CASSPRGSGGPDTQYF. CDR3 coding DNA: TGTGCCAGCAGCCCCCGTGGTAGCGGGGGCCCAGATACGCAGTATTTT.

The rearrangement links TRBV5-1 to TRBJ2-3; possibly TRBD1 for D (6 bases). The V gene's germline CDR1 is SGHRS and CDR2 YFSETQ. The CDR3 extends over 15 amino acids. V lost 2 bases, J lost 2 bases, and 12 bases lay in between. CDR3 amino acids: CASSFWGQLTDTQYF. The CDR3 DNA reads TGCGCCAGCAGCTTCTGGGGACAACTCACAGATACGCAGTATTTT.

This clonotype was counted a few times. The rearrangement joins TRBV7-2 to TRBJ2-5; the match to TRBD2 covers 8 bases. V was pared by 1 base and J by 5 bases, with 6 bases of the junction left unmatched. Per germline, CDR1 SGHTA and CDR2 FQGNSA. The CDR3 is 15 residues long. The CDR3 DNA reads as TGTGCCAGCAGCTTAGGGGGGACTAGGGCTGAGACCCAGTACTTC. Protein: CASSLGGTRAETQYF. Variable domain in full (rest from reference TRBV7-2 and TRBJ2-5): GAGVSQSPSNKVTEKGKDVELRCDPISGHTALYWYRQSLGQGLEFLIYFQGNSAPDKSGLPSDRFSAERTGGSVSTLTIQRTQQEDSAVYLCASSLGGTRAETQYFGPGTRLLVL.

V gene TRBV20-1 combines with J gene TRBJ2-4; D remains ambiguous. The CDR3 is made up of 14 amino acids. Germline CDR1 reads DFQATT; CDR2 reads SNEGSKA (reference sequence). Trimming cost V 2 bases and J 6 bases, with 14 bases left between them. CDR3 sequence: CSARHQLVANIQYF. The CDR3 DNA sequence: TGCAGTGCTAGACACCAATTAGTGGCAAACATTCAGTACTTC.

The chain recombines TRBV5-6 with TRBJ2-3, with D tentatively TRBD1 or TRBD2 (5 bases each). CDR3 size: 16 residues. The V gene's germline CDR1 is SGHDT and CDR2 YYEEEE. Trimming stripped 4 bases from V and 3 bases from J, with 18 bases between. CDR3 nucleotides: TGTGCCAGCAGCCCATCAGGGAGCCCGGGGACAGATACGCAGTATTTT. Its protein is CASSPSGSPGTDTQYF.